This TCR beta chain was found in a study of blood T cell repertoires in COVID-19. The wider study: Samples taken during acute and convalescent COVID-19 were collected in the United States, Italy and Spain. The analysed material was cDNA or gDNA that came from T cells, B-cell-depleted T cells, or PBMCs.

The data were produced by immunoSEQ multiplex PCR, yet TCRdb's version contains in-frame clones alone and is incomplete. The table includes around 270,000 clones, roughly 86% detected once. Germline values: CDR1 LNHDA, CDR2 SQIVND (reference sequence). This CDR3 has 14 amino acids. V lost 6 bases and J lost 0, with 9 bases in between. The sequencing input was peripheral blood. The chain carries TRBV19 and TRBJ1-5; maybe TRBD1 (5 bases). The sequence derives from a man aged 40-55 years who had recovered from COVID-19. The CDR3 here is CASRRGYSNQPQHF. The CDR3, as DNA: TGTGCCAGTAGAAGGGGATATAGCAATCAGCCCCAGCATTTT.